This T cell receptor (beta chain) came from a study of cytomegalovirus exposure and HLA in healthy donors (TCRdb year 2017). A note on the overall study: In an earlier analysis of roughly 590 of the donors, around 300 Gb of sequence data and some 100 million unique TCR beta sequences from roughly 200 million T cells were reported. An early release that covered some 640 HLA-typed donors contained about 300 gigabases of sequencing data and tens of millions of unique TCR sequences. The genetic ancestry cluster associated with self-reported Caucasian donors included 81% of the 398 genotyped donors. The aim of the study was to test whether cataloging public T cell receptors could identify signatures of past pathogen exposure. Using immunosequencing, the study profiled T cell repertoires from 500 to 800 subjects and related those repertoires to cytomegalovirus serostatus. Besides the first cohort of roughly 660 subjects, a separate validation cohort made up of 120 different subjects was used. High-throughput TCR immunosequencing, statistical association of individual TCRs with disease status, and machine learning were combined to predict cytomegalovirus infection status. In a later analysis, previously published TCR beta repertoires from fewer than 750 donors were re-analyzed and high-resolution HLA genotyping was added so that TCR occurrence patterns could be studied. Rather than using new phenotypic data, the later analysis identified candidate immune exposures from TCR beta sequences and from how often those sequences occurred across donors. An earlier analysis of around 580 of the donors used high-throughput TCR beta sequencing to judge whether each TCR beta V gene segment behaved as functional or pseudogenic. Donor age, sex, ethnicity and CMV serostatus were collected together with the repertoire data. Genome-wide SNP genotypes for about 65% of the roughly 700 donors were used in a later genetic analysis, which treated that subset as a discovery cohort. All discovery cohort repertoires had been generated on a single sequencing platform. Both class I and class II loci were covered by HLA typing, at four-digit resolution. The number of donors typed differed by locus, with 629-630 for A, B, C, DRB1 and DQB1, roughly 520 for DQA1, about 610 for DPA1, and over 400 for DPB1. Because of strong linkage in the cohort, roughly 5 DR-DQ haplotypes were treated as single units for association and clustering. Across approximately 400 genotyped donors of the cohort, an average of roughly 200,000 unique TCR beta nucleotide sequences per donor were sequenced, and around 20% of those sequences were non-productive.

Broad study findings and their caveats: Assigning TCR associations to individual alleles was difficult when HLA alleles, especially DR and DQ, strongly co-occurred. Because counts were too low, seventeen rarely observed V segments, including chromosome 9 orphons, were excluded from the earlier analysis of 587 of the donors. A further reported finding was that TCR beta sequences accurately predicted the HLA-A and HLA-B alleles for most subjects in the first cohort. Broadly in line with IMGT annotations, most TCR beta V segments showed up in productive rearrangements about 87% or about 30% of the time in an earlier analysis of 450 to 750 of the donors. In the study, approximately 160 TCR beta chains were listed as associated with cytomegalovirus. While some public TCRs were present in many individuals, most TCR sequences turned up only very rarely across donors. A later analysis reported that several top co-occurrence clusters appeared linked to parvovirus B19, influenza, CMV and Epstein-Barr virus. In both the original and validation cohorts, the classifier was reported to diagnose cytomegalovirus status with high specificity and sensitivity. In a later analysis, most CMV-associated TCR beta chains were found to appear HLA-restricted, with HLA associations seemingly driven largely by CMV exposure. The sequencing pipeline was judged likely to have produced a cluster of highly shared sequence variants as a technical artifact. For the cohort, immune exposure information was limited to CMV serostatus. Because HLA typing was missing for some donors at each locus, association tests included only the typed subset. The presence/absence analyses assumed that sequencing depth was roughly uniform across donors, and that assumption may not be true. In a later analysis, HLA-associated TCR beta chains showed more clonal expansion and lower generation probabilities than non-associated chains that were equally common. Because the 87-base-pair reads could not distinguish some IMGT-functional V segments, including TRBV6-2 and TRBV6-3, those segments were excluded. In a later analysis, TCR association rates were found to vary across HLA loci, with the most associated TCRs seen for DRB1 alleles and the fewest for HLA-C alleles. A few of the identified cytomegalovirus-associated TCR beta chains were confirmed in vitro to be specific for cytomegalovirus antigens. Correlated functional status among segregating V segments might reflect linkage disequilibrium, but an unknown experimental factor could not be ruled out. This cohort had only TCR beta chains sequenced, and the lack of alpha or paired-chain data limited which features could be detected. A later genetic analysis associated a missense DCLRE1C variant with V-gene and J-gene trimming of TCR beta chains, and an independent cohort replicated the association. The authors suggested that the approach could potentially be generalized to other disease states and immunological phenotypes. Compared with the 666-donor mean, donors in an Asian-associated ancestry cluster had fewer N-insertions in productive TCRs, according to a later genetic analysis. In a later analysis, 16,951 TCR beta sequences were associated with specific HLA alleles at a false discovery rate of 0.05.

The cohort consisted of 600 to 700 healthy bone marrow donors. At the time of sampling, all cohort members were nominally healthy, though unrecorded immune exposures were likely present. The donor tested CMV seropositive, placing the donor among the 289 seropositive members of the cohort. Every donor gave a peripheral blood sample, and the peripheral blood mononuclear cells from that sample were used for TCR beta sequencing. The Qiagen DNeasy Blood Extraction Kit was used to extract genomic DNA from the blood cell samples. CDR1 MNHEY and CDR2 SVGAGI are derived from the germline V gene. Inclusive of the bounding cysteine and phenylalanine, the CDR3 is 15 residues long. The entry retains the CDR3 DNA only, 45 bases that are in frame from base 1. From V the trimming removes 6 bases and from J it removes 3 bases, while the gene matches leave 5 bases of the junction unaccounted for. Library method: the immunoSEQ multiplex PCR assay. For the multiplex PCR, a mixture combining 60 forward primers for TCR Vbeta segments and 13 reverse primers for TCR Jbeta segments was used. The CDR3 region of rearranged TCR beta genes was amplified from genomic DNA by a multiplex PCR assay. The Illumina HiSeq System was used to sequence the amplified TCR beta libraries as 87-base-pair reads. From the authors' description of their analysis: In a later analysis, some 80 million unique TCR beta chains were counted across the approximately 640 repertoires, and roughly 11 million of these chains were shared by at least two donors. To remove PCR and sequencing errors, raw reads were error-corrected and collapsed into unique sequences using a nearest-neighbor algorithm that merged closely related sequences. V, D and J gene segments were assigned by aligning CDR3 sequences to IMGT reference sequences. Each retained sequence needed at least a six-nucleotide match to both a V gene segment and a J gene segment. Rearrangements were called productive when the CDR3 lacked stop codons and stayed in frame with V and J; all others were non-productive. CDR3 was defined by IMGT convention, running from the second conserved V-encoded cysteine to the conserved J-encoded phenylalanine. In an earlier analysis of approximately 500 of the donors, sequences lacking an unambiguous match to a single V gene segment were excluded. In an earlier analysis of almost 600 of the donors, a V segment was called functional when productive rearrangements were above 56.7%, and segregating when the standard deviation between donors exceeded 5%. To diagnose cytomegalovirus status from the catalog of TCR beta chain sequences, a statistical classification framework was built. In a later analysis, V and J genes were assigned by comparing TCR nucleotide sequences against IMGT/GENE-DB human TR gene sequences. A later analysis assigned CDR3 sequences and most-parsimonious VDJ recombination scenarios with the TCRdist pipeline. In a later analysis, each TCR beta chain was defined by its CDR3 amino acid sequence together with its V-gene family, and reads without a unique V-gene family were excluded. In a later analysis, several hundred highly shared, low-generation-probability nucleotide sequences were removed to address suspected cross-contamination and a sequencing artifact. A later analysis calculated a clonal expansion index for each public chain from normalized within-repertoire ranks of inferred template counts. Generation probabilities in a later analysis came from a VDJ recombination model fitted to out-of-frame rearrangements, and those results were checked against IGoR. Hypergeometric tests were used in a later analysis to score TCR-TCR, TCR-HLA and TCR-CMV co-occurrence, with a repertoire-size bias correction applied to the TCR pairs. In a later analysis, false discovery rates were estimated by permuting HLA or CMV assignments 20 times. In a later analysis, co-occurring TCRs were grouped using DBSCAN, and TCRdist sequence similarity was added for clustering within HLA-allele-positive subsets. For co-occurrence clustering, repertoires with fewer than 30,000 or more than 120,000 public chains were excluded, along with roughly 5 repertoires with anomalous nucleotide sharing. Drawn from immuneACCESS, this table holds only the in-frame rearrangements with V and J called that TCRdb kept. Clones are partly lost; checked studies trace under half to an unresolved V gene and leave the rest unexplained. From that table come the V and J calls and clone size; the DNA was used to work out D and trimming. The sample table lists 130,000 to 150,000 clones, 82% of them with a count of one. The ten top clones hold 5% to 6.5% of the sample.

This clone has a handful of counts. The target of this receptor is not known. Base quality data are lacking; no much larger clone is found one base away. The chain couples TRBV6-5 to TRBJ1-6, with TRBD1 matching 7 junction bases. This receptor was obtained from a man younger than 40 in good health and CMV-seropositive. The specimen was PBMCs. Read as DNA, the sequence is TGTGCCAGCAGGGACAGGTTTCTCTATAATTCACCCCTCCACTTT. It translates as CASRDRFLYNSPLHF.